One and the same sample provided the 11 T cell receptor beta chains below, sequenced in a study of T cell clones after liver transplantation. The table came from immunoSEQ multiplex PCR; TCRdb's copy has only in-frame clones and leaves some out. The repertoire holds 99,000 or so clones, 75% to 90% seen once, with over 0.75% in the top ten. Sequenced here: CD4+ T cells from blood, sampled before liver transplant. The receptor set was obtained from a human donor who received a liver transplant.

This sequence joins TRBV19 and TRBJ2-7; 8 nucleotides match TRBD2. Germline-derived CDR1 and CDR2 are LNHDA and SQIVND (reference sequence). CDR3 length: 11 residues. CDR3 DNA: TGTGCTACCACACGCGGGGGGGAGCAGTACTTC. It yields the protein CATTRGGEQYF. Together with reference TRBV19 and TRBJ2-7, the CDR3 gives the full variable domain: DGGITQSPKYLFRKEGQNVTLSCEQNLNHDAMYWYRQDPGQGLRLIYYSQIVNDFQKGDIAEGYSVSREKKESFPLTVTSAQKNPTAFYLCATTRGGEQYFGPGTRLTVT.

The CDR3 loop is CASSQDDPSGGFKNIQYF. The CDR3, as DNA: TGCGCCAGCAGCCAAGATGATCCTAGCGGGGGTTTCAAAAACATTCAGTACTTC. The chain links TRBV4-1 to TRBJ2-4; 10 bases map to TRBD2. The CDR3 contains 18 residues. Germline V gene lookup returns CDR1 MGHRA and CDR2 YSYEKL. V was pared by 0 bases and J by 3 bases, with 8 bases of the junction left unmatched.

This chain connects TRBV5-6 to TRBJ2-4; D is perhaps TRBD1 (6 bases). Germline CDR1 is SGHDT and CDR2 is YYEEEE. V was trimmed by 3 bases and J by 0 bases, leaving 16 bases between them. This CDR3 region has 17 residues. The DNA of the CDR3 is TGTGCCAGCAGCTCTGGGGACAACCTACTAGCCAAAAACATTCAGTACTTC. Translation: CASSSGDNLLAKNIQYF.

This clone was counted between two and nine times. This chain links TRBV5-1 with TRBJ1-4; the D gene is possibly TRBD1 (6 bases). With 0 bases removed from V and 7 bases from J, the gap between germline ends came to 13 bases. Germline V gene sequence: CDR1 SGHRS, CDR2 YFSETQ. CDR3 length: 15 residues. The CDR3 here is CASSLAAGAGEKLFF. In DNA form, the CDR3 reads TGCGCCAGCAGCTTGGCCGCAGGGGCTGGTGAAAAACTGTTTTTT.

This chain joins TRBV6-5 and TRBJ2-5, with TRBD2 matching 8 bases. CDR1 MNHEY and CDR2 SVGAGI come from the germline V gene. V was pared by 7 bases and J by 2 bases, with 9 bases of the junction left unmatched. The CDR3 consists of 15 residues. The CDR3 coding sequence is TGTGCCAGCACCAGCGGGACTAGTGGGCAAGAGACCCAGTACTTC. Translation gives CASTSGTSGQETQYF.

The chain uses TRBV11-2 and TRBJ1-2, with D unresolved. This CDR3 has 12 residues. Between the trimmed V and J ends, which lost 1 base and 8 bases, there was a span of 8 bases. Germline V lookup: CDR1 SGHAT, CDR2 FQNNGV. The chain's CDR3 is CASSLGDRGYTF. CDR3 in DNA: TGTGCCAGCAGCTTAGGGGATCGGGGCTACACCTTC. The whole variable domain, filled in from reference TRBV11-2 and TRBJ1-2, reads EAGVAQSPRYKIIEKRQSVAFWCNPISGHATLYWYQQILGQGPKLLIQFQNNGVVDDSQLPKDRFSAERLKGVDSTLKIQPAKLEDSAVYLCASSLGDRGYTFGSGTRLTVV.

The chain carries TRBV6-5 and TRBJ2-4; D may be TRBD2 (5 bases). The germline gives CDR1 MNHEY, CDR2 SVGAGI. Trimming cost V 6 bases and J 0 bases, with 12 bases left between them. The CDR3 loop spans 15 amino acids. CDR3 coding DNA: TGTGCCAGCAGACACAGCGGCCTAGCCAAAAACATTCAGTACTTC. It is translated as CASRHSGLAKNIQYF.

The chain employs TRBV19 and TRBJ1-2; D may be TRBD1 (5 bases). The CDR3 is 13 amino acids. CDR1 is LNHDA and CDR2 is SQIVND in the germline V gene (reference sequence). Deletions cut 7 bases from V and 4 bases from J, with 13 bases between. CDR3 region: CASTGRRGYGYTF. CDR3 nucleotides: TGTGCCAGTACGGGCAGGAGGGGCTATGGCTACACCTTC.

This clone was detected once. The genes are TRBV7-9 and TRBJ2-7, with 8 bases that match TRBD1. This CDR3 spans 17 amino acids. CDR1 SEHNR and CDR2 FQNEAQ come from the germline V gene (reference sequence). Losses at the gene ends were 4 bases for V and 2 bases for J; bases not matched to a gene: 13. This chain's CDR3 is CASSSRRQGSPPYEQYF. CDR3 nucleotide sequence: TGTGCCAGCAGCTCCAGACGACAGGGGTCCCCTCCCTACGAGCAGTACTTC.

The genes are TRBV5-6 and TRBJ2-7; D remains unclear. Germline CDR1 is SGHDT and CDR2 is YYEEEE. The CDR3 runs 12 residues. With 3 bases removed from V and 4 bases from J, the gap between germline ends came to 8 bases. The CDR3 DNA reads TGTGCCAGCAGCTCGAGAGATTACGAGCAGTACTTC. Encoded protein: CASSSRDYEQYF.

This chain connects TRBV4-2 to TRBJ2-5; TRBD2 might be the D (6 bases). This CDR3 region has 14 residues. The V end lost 2 bases, the J end lost 2 bases, and 9 bases lay between the germline ends. CDR1 LGHNA and CDR2 YNFKEQ come from the germline V gene. The CDR3 reads CASSQWRGQETQYF. For the CDR3, the DNA is TGTGCCAGCAGCCAATGGCGGGGACAAGAGACCCAGTACTTC.